This T cell receptor (beta chain) derives from a study of shared clonotypes between healthy human individuals. Study summary: With ages of 18 to 49, the donors were a couple of women and a few men. Notes on the study in general: The represented genetic and exposure-history diversity was limited by the small number of donors. Larger estimated richness was generally seen in naive subsets than in memory subsets.

The assay was immunoSEQ multiplex PCR, and TCRdb's table has in-frame clones only and misses some. This sample has millions of clones, with 85% to 95% found just once. The germline V gene encodes CDR1 WNHNN and CDR2 SYGVQD (reference sequence). The CDR3 spans 13 residues. V lost 3 bases and J 2 bases, leaving 5 bases between the germline ends. Caucasian adults residing in Nashville, Tennessee made up all the donors. About this clone itself: What it binds is unknown.

This chain joins TRBV10-1 and TRBJ1-5; no firm D call. The sequenced sample was naive CD4+ T cells sorted from blood. Subset defined: CD45RA+ positively selected. This receptor was obtained from a man aged 18 to 30 in good health. CDR3 sequence: CASSDTGNQPQHF. For the CDR3, the DNA is TGCGCCAGCAGTGATACGGGCAATCAGCCCCAGCATTTT.